This T cell receptor (beta chain) was captured by sequencing in a study of blood T cell repertoires in COVID-19. Study background: COVID-19 samples, acute and convalescent, were from the United States, Italy and Spain. PBMCs, B-cell-depleted T cells, or T cells were the source of the cDNA or gDNA that made up the material.

The authors' processing: Researchers report that nucleated cell counts were estimated from reference gene primer amplification. The protocol was immunoSEQ multiplex PCR, while the TCRdb copy is restricted to in-frame clones and leaves out a portion. That table supplies the V and J calls and clone size; D and trimming were determined from the DNA. The repertoire holds over 30,000 clones, with about 90% as singletons. Germline CDR1 reads KGHSH; CDR2 reads LQKENI. With 4 bases clipped from V and 0 bases from J, the junction kept 8 bases outside the gene matches. This CDR3 is 17 amino acids long. The receptor comes from a man in his 70s with acute or convalescent COVID-19. The chain joins TRBV18 to TRBJ2-7; 11 nucleotides align to TRBD1. Sequenced sample: peripheral blood. This CDR3 reads CASSRGGGTGGSYEQYF. Here the CDR3 DNA reads TGTGCCAGCTCACGAGGAGGCGGGACAGGGGGCTCCTACGAGCAGTACTTC.